These 14 T cell receptor beta chains came from one sample sequenced in a study of control samples from healthy donors and cancer patients. The method was immunoSEQ multiplex PCR; TCRdb's version includes in-frame clones alone and lacks a portion of them. The sample comprises fewer than 250,000 clones, about 91% of which are singletons, and 1.5% to 2% rests with the top ten. Material: blood. These receptor sequences come from a man under 40 in good health.

The rearrangement uses TRBV7-6 and TRBJ1-2; 9 nucleotides match TRBD1. J lost 7 bases, V lost 8 bases, and 11 bases had no gene match. The CDR3 covers 14 residues. Germline CDR1 SGHVS, CDR2 FNYEAQ. CDR3 nucleotide sequence: TGTGCCAGCGCCGCGACAGGGGGTCTCGTTGGCTACACCTTC. It translates to CASAATGGLVGYTF.

The chain combines TRBV7-2 with TRBJ1-1, with a tentative D call TRBD1 (5 bases). The V end lost 5 bases, the J end lost 11 bases, and 15 bases lay between the germline ends. CDR1 SGHTA and CDR2 FQGNSA come from the germline V gene. The CDR3 runs to 12 residues. The CDR3 sequence is CASSVRGRQAFF. CDR3 nucleotide sequence: TGTGCCAGCAGCGTGCGGGGCCGCCAGGCTTTCTTT.

Comment on this clone: The sample carries other DNA sequences with the same CDR3. The rearrangement joins TRBV6-1 to TRBJ1-2, with D tentatively TRBD1 (6 bases). Trimming took off 3 bases at V and 3 bases at J, with 8 bases between the two ends. Per the germline V gene, CDR1 is MNHNS and CDR2 is SASEGT. This CDR3 has 13 residues. The CDR3 coding sequence is TGTGCCAGCAGTGAGGGGGGCTACTATGGCTACACCTTC. Protein product: CASSEGGYYGYTF.

J is TRBJ2-1 and V is TRBV2, with 9 bases identical to TRBD2. The CDR3 extends over 16 amino acids. Germline lookup yields CDR1 SNHLY and CDR2 FYNNEI. Trimming cost V 6 bases and J 4 bases; bases outside gene matches: 10. In nucleotides, the CDR3 is TGTGCCAGCAGAGTGACTAGCGGCGGTGTGTACAATGAGCAGTTCTTC. Protein sequence: CASRVTSGGVYNEQFF.

The chain is built from TRBV7-3 and TRBJ2-3; D may be TRBD1 (6 bases). CDR3 size: 13 residues. CDR1 SGHTA and CDR2 FQGTGA come from the germline V gene. V lost 3 bases and J 6 bases, leaving 10 bases between the germline ends. DNA of the CDR3: TGTGCCAGCAGCTTCAGGGGCGTGGATACGCAGTATTTT. Translating it yields CASSFRGVDTQYF.

Many counts were recorded for this clone. The J gene is TRBJ2-7, the V gene TRBV5-1, with D uncertain. Germline V gene data show CDR1 as SGHRS and CDR2 as YFSETQ. V lost 4 bases, J lost 6 bases, and 20 bases lay in between. This CDR3 region has 15 residues. The CDR3, as DNA: TGCGCCAGCAGCATTGACCCAATTAGGATCCGCGAGCAGTACTTC. It is translated as CASSIDPIRIREQYF.

Of note for this clone: The conserved final phenylalanine or tryptophan is absent from the CDR3, which likely points to a read error. Because the CDR3's place on the DNA is in doubt, the DNA is left out and the CDR3 is given as listed by TCRdb. The chain employs TRBV30 and TRBJ2-7; the table's D gene call, TRBD2, was not cross checked with the DNA. From its first to its last residue, the CDR3 has 11 amino acids. CDR1 is GTSNPN and CDR2 is SVGIG in the germline V gene (reference sequence). The CDR3 region is CAYQRGEQFTL.

Regarding this clone: In the same sample, other DNA sequences code for this CDR3. The genes are TRBV4-1 and TRBJ2-3, with 9 bases matching TRBD1. Germline V gene lookup returns CDR1 MGHRA and CDR2 YSYEKL. V shed 4 bases, J shed 1 base, and the junction held 3 bases outside the gene matches. This CDR3 comprises 15 residues. The CDR3 nucleotides are TGCGCCAGCAGCCTGGGACAGGGTGGCACAGATACGCAGTATTTT. Its translation: CASSLGQGGTDTQYF.

The chain couples TRBV5-4 to TRBJ2-1; D gene unclear. Trimming took 4 bases from V and 10 from J, leaving 21 bases between them. Germline assignment: CDR1 SGHNT and CDR2 YYREEE (reference sequence). This CDR3 comprises 15 residues. CDR3 sequence reads: CASSPTGSRQFEQFF. In DNA form, the CDR3 reads TGTGCCAGCAGCCCAACCGGGTCACGACAATTCGAGCAGTTCTTC.

This chain connects TRBV25-1 to TRBJ2-7; TRBD1 matches at 7 bases. This CDR3 region has 15 residues. V was pared by 2 bases and J by 3 bases, with 7 bases of the junction left unmatched. Germline values: CDR1 MGHDK, CDR2 SYGVNS. Here the CDR3 reads CASSEALGQNYEQYF. In DNA, the CDR3 is TGTGCCAGCAGTGAAGCGTTGGGACAGAACTACGAGCAGTACTTC.

The chain recombines TRBV18 with TRBJ1-1; 9 bases fit TRBD1. Germline CDR1 is KGHSH and CDR2 is LQKENI. CDR3 length equals 15 residues. The ends lost 2 bases at V and 5 bases at J; junction bases unmatched: 6. The chain's CDR3 is CASSPSTGGWTEAFF. In DNA, the CDR3 is TGTGCCAGCTCACCAAGTACAGGGGGCTGGACTGAAGCTTTCTTT.

The chain has TRBV7-2 and TRBJ2-2, with 15 bases lining up with TRBD2. Trimming removed 5 bases from V and 0 bases from J; junction bases left unmatched: 7. CDR1 and CDR2 from the germline V gene are SGHTA and FQGNSA. There are 19 residues in the CDR3. The CDR3 spells CASSTWTSGGASNTGELFF. The CDR3 coding sequence is TGTGCCAGCAGCACTTGGACTAGCGGGGGGGCCTCGAACACCGGGGAGCTGTTTTTT.

V and J are TRBV4-1 and TRBJ1-1; D possibly corresponds to TRBD1 (6 bases). The V gene's germline CDR1 is MGHRA and CDR2 YSYEKL. The CDR3 length is 15 residues. Trimming stripped 2 bases from V and 2 bases from J, with 12 bases between. CDR3: CASSQNTGPNTEAFF. In DNA form, the CDR3 reads TGCGCCAGCAGCCAAAATACAGGGCCAAACACTGAAGCTTTCTTT.

V gene TRBV6-4 combines with J gene TRBJ2-1; no clear D. V lost 0 bases and J 4 bases, leaving 10 bases between the germline ends. CDR1 is MRHNA and CDR2 is SNTAGT in the germline V gene. The CDR3 covers 15 residues. CDR3: CASSDSGAAYNEQFF. CDR3 nucleotide sequence: TGTGCCAGCAGTGACTCAGGAGCAGCTTACAATGAGCAGTTCTTC.